This T cell receptor (beta chain) was observed in a study of shared clonotypes between healthy human individuals (dated by TCRdb to the early 2020s). At the level of the whole study: Three men and a couple of women, aged 18 to 49 years, made up the cohort. For each donor, three plates each were used for CD4 naive and CD4 memory, two plates were used for CD8 naive, and one plate was used for CD8 memory. The study deeply sequenced blood TCR repertoires of about five healthy adults to estimate repertoire size and the extent of clonotype sharing between individuals. To increase sequencing depth and limit assay-specific biases, TCR repertoire library preparation and sequencing were carried out by different laboratories using diverse techniques. Per donor, leukapheresis produced somewhere between about 0.94 and 9.5 billion PBMCs.

About this clone itself: Its antigen is not yet known. No qualities accompany the bases; no much larger clone lies one base away.

The donors were healthy, HIV-negative adults who had no recently reported acute infections or vaccinations. All donors were Caucasian adults living in Nashville, Tennessee, USA. Magnetic negative selection was used to enrich CD4+ T cells, after which naive cells were positively selected on CD45RA and the negative fraction became the memory subset. Blood was collected by leukapheresis, and PBMCs were isolated by Ficoll-Histopaque density gradient centrifugation and then cryopreserved in liquid nitrogen vapor phase. Purity and quantity of every magnetically sorted T cell population were checked by analytical flow cytometry. Genomic DNA was isolated from each sorted fraction and quantified by UV absorbance on a Nanodrop 2000c. General study outcomes and caveats: Naive subsets generally had larger estimated clonotype richness than memory subsets did. The small number of donors limited the genetic and exposure-history diversity represented. Even with the large sequencing depth, rarefaction of the sorted-subset datasets indicated that sequencing was incomplete. Sampling was restricted to blood, and TCR repertoires in tissues likely differ from the TCR repertoires found in blood. Pairwise subsampling indicated that sequencing depth was expected to affect the degree of clonotype sharing among donors. When a few donors were compared, the shared fraction of clonotypes was approximately 5% for naive CD4, roughly 3.4% for naive CD8, roughly 2.5% for memory CD4, and 0.3% to 0.5% for memory CD8. Higher generation probabilities were observed for clonotypes shared by all four sorted-subset donors than for non-shared clonotypes.

Using the deep immunoSEQ assay, multiplex PCR amplified TCR CDR3 regions from genomic DNA. Genomic DNA extracted from each cell subset was distributed evenly over all wells of several immunoSEQ 96-well plates, and each plate served as one replicate. Each replicate PCR for sorted subsets received around 200 ng genomic DNA, equal to some 32,000 T cell genomes. Purified libraries were quantified with a Qubit 3.0 fluorometer, sized on a Bioanalyzer 2100, and re-quantified with the KAPA Library Quantification kit. Every immunoSEQ 96-well plate was sequenced on a separate single-read 150-cycle Illumina NextSeq 550 flow cell. In the authors' own workflow: Because only junctional sequences without quality scores were contained in the immunoSEQ output, filtering matching that applied to full-length reads could not be performed. To assign V/J genes and CDR3, sequences were annotated against IMGT germline references using PyIR, a Python wrapper for IgBLAST v1.9. Reads with weak V/J assignments (E-value above 1e-6), missing CDR3, stop codons, out-of-frame junctions, or ambiguous translated residues were removed. V3J clonotypes were defined as sequences sharing an identical inferred V gene, J gene, and CDR3 amino acid sequence. The percentage overlap between two repertoires was calculated by dividing the number of shared unique clonotypes by the size of the smaller repertoire. RTK rarefaction, the Chao1 estimator, and Recon v2.1 estimates of unobserved clonotypes were used to assess repertoire richness. For all TCRbeta clonotypes obtained by the gDNA method from a few donors, generation probabilities were computed with OLGA. Held by TCRdb, this immuneACCESS table contains in-frame sequences only and omits some clones. Under half of the omission traces to an unresolved V gene where checked; the cause of the rest is unknown. Clonal size and the V and J genes are those of that table, whereas D and trimming came from the DNA. The sample records 2 million to 2.5 million clones, around 95% of which are singletons. Less than 0.15% of the sample is held by the ten biggest clonotypes.

This clonotype originated in a man aged 18-30 years in good health. The specimen was naive CD4+ T cells sorted from blood. The cell subset or site label, read with the paper, signifies: CD45RA+ positively selected.

At the DNA level, the sequence is TGTGCCAGCAGCAAAGCCCCAACTAGCGGGATCTACGAGCAGTACTTC. Translated, it reads CASSKAPTSGIYEQYF. This sequence uses TRBV21-1 and TRBJ2-7; the table's D call, TRBD2, was not checked against the DNA. TRBV21-1 is a recognized pseudogene. From the cysteine up to the phenylalanine, the CDR3 has a length of 16 residues. Of the read, only the CDR3 DNA is kept; its 48 bases are in frame from base 1.